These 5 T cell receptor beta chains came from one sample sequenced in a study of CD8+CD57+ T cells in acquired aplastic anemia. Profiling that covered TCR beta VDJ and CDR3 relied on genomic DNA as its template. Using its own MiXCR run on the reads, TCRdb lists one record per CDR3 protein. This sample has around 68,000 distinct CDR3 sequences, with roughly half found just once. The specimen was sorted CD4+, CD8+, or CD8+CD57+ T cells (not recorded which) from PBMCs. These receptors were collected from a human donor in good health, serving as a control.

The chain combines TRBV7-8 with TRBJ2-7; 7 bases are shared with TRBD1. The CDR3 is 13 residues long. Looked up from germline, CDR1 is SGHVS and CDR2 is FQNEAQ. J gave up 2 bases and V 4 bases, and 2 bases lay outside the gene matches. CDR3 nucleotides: TGTGCCAGCAGCTCGACAGGGACCTACGAGCAGTACTTC. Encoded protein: CASSSTGTYEQYF.

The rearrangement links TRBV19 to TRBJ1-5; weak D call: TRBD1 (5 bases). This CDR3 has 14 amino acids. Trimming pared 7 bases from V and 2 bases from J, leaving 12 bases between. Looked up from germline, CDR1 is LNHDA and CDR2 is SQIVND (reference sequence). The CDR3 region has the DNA TGTGCCAGTACCTGGGGGAGAGGCAATCAGCCCCAGCATTTT. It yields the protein CASTWGRGNQPQHF.

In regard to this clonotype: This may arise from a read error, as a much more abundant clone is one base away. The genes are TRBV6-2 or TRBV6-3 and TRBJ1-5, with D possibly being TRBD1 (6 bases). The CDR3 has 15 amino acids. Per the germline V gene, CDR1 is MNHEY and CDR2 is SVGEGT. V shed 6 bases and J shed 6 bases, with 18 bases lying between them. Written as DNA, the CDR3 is TGTGCCAGCAGAACAAGAGGGGGGGTCACTCAGCCCCAGCATTTT. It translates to CASRTRGGVTQPQHF.

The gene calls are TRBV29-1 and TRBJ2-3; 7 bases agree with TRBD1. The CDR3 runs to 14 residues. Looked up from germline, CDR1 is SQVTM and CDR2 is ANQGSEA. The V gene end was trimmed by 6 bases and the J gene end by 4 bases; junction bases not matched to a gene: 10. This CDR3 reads CSVAAGTAPDTQYF. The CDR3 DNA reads TGCAGCGTAGCAGCCGGGACAGCCCCAGATACGCAGTATTTT.

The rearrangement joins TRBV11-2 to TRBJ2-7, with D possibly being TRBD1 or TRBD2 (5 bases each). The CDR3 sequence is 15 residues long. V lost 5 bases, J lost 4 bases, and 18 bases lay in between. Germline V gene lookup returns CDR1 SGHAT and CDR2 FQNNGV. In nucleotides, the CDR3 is TGTGCCAGCAGCCGAGTGTTTCAGGGAGCGTACGAGCAGTACTTC. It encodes CASSRVFQGAYEQYF.